Each of the 7 T cell receptor beta chains below was sequenced from the same sample in a study of blood T cells in healthy people across ages. A second about 6 to 12 cycle PCR used barcoded and J-beta primers. TCRdb redid the calling of the 5' RACE reads with MiXCR, one entry per CDR3 protein. The sample has approximately 780,000 distinct CDR3 sequences, approximately 24% seen once. The sample also formed part of further work on T cells of mothers and their children.

Sequencing used blood. These receptor sequences come from a boy younger than 18 in good health.

The chain joins TRBV3-1 to TRBJ1-4; D not resolved. V was pared by 3 bases and J by 7 bases, with 12 bases between. CDR1 is LGHDT, CDR2 YNNKEL, per germline (reference sequence). This CDR3 has 14 amino acids. The CDR3 reads CASSQDSGSEKLFF. CDR3 nucleotides: TGTGCCAGCAGCCAGGACTCGGGGAGTGAAAAACTGTTTTTT.

This clonotype has a handful of counts. The chain combines TRBV5-1 with TRBJ2-4, with D unresolved. CDR3 length: 15 residues. V lost 1 base to trimming and J lost 5 bases, with 13 bases between them. Germline CDR1 reads SGHRS; CDR2 reads YFSETQ. The CDR3 DNA reads as TGCGCCAGCAGCTTGAGAGTCTCTGGGCAAAACATTCAGTACTTC. Residues: CASSLRVSGQNIQYF.

The V and J genes are TRBV6-5 and TRBJ2-5; 12 bases map to TRBD2. J gave up 5 bases and V 6 bases, and 7 bases lay outside the gene matches. This CDR3 contains 15 residues. Germline CDR1 is MNHEY and CDR2 is SVGAGI. The CDR3 nucleotides are TGTGCCAGCAGAGACCCTACTAGCGGGGGGGAGACCCAGTACTTC. It specifies CASRDPTSGGETQYF.

The sample holds a few counts of this clonotype. The genes are TRBV2 and TRBJ1-2, with a tentative D call TRBD1 (6 bases). V lost 5 bases to trimming and J lost 4 bases, with 11 bases between them. The length of the CDR3 is 13 residues. Germline V lookup: CDR1 SNHLY, CDR2 FYNNEI. The CDR3 nucleotides read TGTGCCAGCAGTTACGGACAGCCCTATGGCTACACCTTC. As protein: CASSYGQPYGYTF. Full variable domain (outside the CDR3, taken from reference TRBV2 and TRBJ1-2): EPEVTQTPSHQVTQMGQEVILRCVPISNHLYFYWYRQILGQKVEFLVSFYNNEISEKSEIFDDQFSVERPDGSNFTLKIRSTKLEDSAMYFCASSYGQPYGYTFGSGTRLTVV.

CDR3 region: CASSLEVAGETQYF. In DNA, the CDR3 is TGTGCCAGCAGCTTAGAGGTAGCGGGAGAGACCCAGTACTTC. The chain couples TRBV7-2 to TRBJ2-5, with 7 bases lining up with TRBD2. Germline values: CDR1 SGHTA, CDR2 FQGNSA. Trimming took 1 base from V and 4 from J; bases not matched to a gene: 3. This CDR3 is built from 14 residues.

This clonotype showed up just once. This chain uses TRBV29-1 with TRBJ2-5; TRBD2 might be the D (7 bases). This CDR3 has 14 residues. Between the trimmed V and J ends, which lost 4 bases and 1 base, there was a span of 13 bases. Germline V lookup: CDR1 SQVTM, CDR2 ANQGSEA. The CDR3 here is CSVATGGSQETQYF. CDR3 nucleotides: TGCAGCGTTGCGACGGGGGGCTCCCAAGAGACCCAGTACTTC.

A few counts support this clonotype. The chain has TRBV6-4 and TRBJ2-3, with 11 nucleotides matching TRBD1. The CDR3 is made up of 14 amino acids. V trimming: 6 bases; J trimming: 4 bases; junction bases outside the gene matches: 3. The germline CDR1 and CDR2 sequences are MRHNA and SNTAGT. CDR3 bases: TGTGCCAGCAGCGGGGGACAGGGGGCAGATACGCAGTATTTT. Translating it yields CASSGGQGADTQYF.